These 9 T cell receptor beta chains originate from one sample sequenced in a study of shared clonotypes between healthy human individuals. Profiling relied on immunoSEQ multiplex PCR, and the TCRdb table lists in-frame clones only, not all of them. The sample lists 2 million to 3 million clones, more than 85% occurring once. Sequenced: naive CD4+ T cells from PBMCs. As to subset: CD45RA+ positively selected. These receptors were taken from a man between 18 and 35 years old in good health. Some clones in this sample may be carry-over from other donors' samples.

This rearrangement joins TRBV30 to TRBJ2-1, with 7 positions matching TRBD2. The junction had 10 bases not matched to a gene; V was cut back by 3 bases and J by 5 bases. The CDR3 is 15 amino acids. Germline CDR1 reads GTSNPN; CDR2 reads SVGIG (reference sequence). CDR3 in DNA: TGTGCCTGGAGCACGCGCGGGAGCTTGGACAATGAGCAGTTCTTC. Translation: CAWSTRGSLDNEQFF.

The chain combines TRBV7-9 with TRBJ2-1; 9 nucleotides align to TRBD2. This CDR3 is 16 amino acids long. The V and J ends lost 5 bases and 6 bases, in that order; junction bases with no gene match: 11. Germline-derived CDR1 and CDR2 are SEHNR and FQNEAQ (reference sequence). CDR3: CASSLLLGGRVNEQFF. CDR3 DNA sequence: TGTGCCAGCAGCCTACTCTTGGGCGGGAGGGTCAATGAGCAGTTCTTC.

The rearrangement uses TRBV2 and TRBJ2-2, with a weak D call TRBD1 (5 bases). There are 16 residues in the CDR3. Trimming removed 6 bases from V and 1 base from J, with 15 bases in between. Per the germline V gene, CDR1 is SNHLY and CDR2 is FYNNEI. In nucleotides, the CDR3 is TGTGCCAGCAGCAATTTAGGGGCCCGGAACACCGGGGAGCTGTTTTTT. This gives the protein CASSNLGARNTGELFF.

This sequence joins TRBV7-9 and TRBJ1-2; D possibly corresponds to TRBD1 (6 bases). V shed 5 bases and J shed 4 bases, with 11 bases lying between them. Per the germline V gene, CDR1 is SEHNR and CDR2 is FQNEAQ (reference sequence). This CDR3 is built from 13 residues. This chain's CDR3 is CASSEDRLYGYTF. CDR3 in DNA: TGTGCCAGCAGCGAGGACAGACTCTATGGCTACACCTTC. Using reference TRBV7-9 and TRBJ1-2 for the parts outside the CDR3, the full variable domain is DTGVSQNPRHKITKRGQNVTFRCDPISEHNRLYWYRQTLGQGPEFLTYFQNEAQLEKSRLLSDRFSAERPKGSFSTLEIQRTEQGDSAMYLCASSEDRLYGYTFGSGTRLTVV.

V gene TRBV14 combines with J gene TRBJ2-1; 11 bases fit TRBD2. Germline loops: CDR1 SGHDN, CDR2 FVKESK. The CDR3 consists of 19 residues. V gave up 2 bases and J gave up 5 bases; unmatched junction bases: 14. Here the CDR3 reads CASSQPQAFTSGSHNEQFF. The CDR3 DNA follows: TGTGCCAGCAGCCAACCCCAGGCGTTTACTAGCGGGAGCCACAATGAGCAGTTCTTC.

The J gene is TRBJ2-7, the V gene TRBV5-1; possible D gene TRBD2, 5 bases. V lost 4 bases to trimming and J lost 5 bases, with 19 bases between them. The CDR3 totals 15 residues. The germline V gene encodes CDR1 SGHRS and CDR2 YFSETQ. CDR3 nucleotide sequence: TGCGCCAGCAGCCCGGCACCGGGATCACCCCACGAGCAGTACTTC. Its protein product is CASSPAPGSPHEQYF.

This rearrangement joins TRBV5-1 to TRBJ2-5, with 7 bases lining up with TRBD1. The CDR3 has 15 amino acids. V trimming: 5 bases; J trimming: 2 bases; junction bases outside the gene matches: 9. CDR1 is SGHRS and CDR2 is YFSETQ in the germline V gene. CDR3: CASRTGQETQETQYF. The DNA for the CDR3 is TGCGCCAGCAGGACAGGACAGGAGACTCAAGAGACCCAGTACTTC. Variable domain in full (rest from reference TRBV5-1 and TRBJ2-5): KAGVTQTPRYLIKTRGQQVTLSCSPISGHRSVSWYQQTPGQGLQFLFEYFSETQRNKGNFPGRFSGRQFSNSRSEMNVSTLELGDSALYLCASRTGQETQETQYFGPGTRLLVL.

The chain carries TRBV28 and TRBJ1-4, with D possibly being TRBD1 (6 bases). The germline V gene has CDR1 MDHEN and CDR2 SYDVKM. The V gene lost 6 bases and the J gene lost 5 bases, with 16 bases spanning the gap. The CDR3 has 15 amino acids. For the CDR3, the DNA is TGTGCCAGCAGCACCACGGGAAGGGGGAATGAAAAACTGTTTTTT. Amino acids: CASSTTGRGNEKLFF.

The rearrangement uses TRBV5-1 and TRBJ2-1, with 12 bases matching TRBD2. After removal of 7 bases from V and 7 bases from J, the junction contained 6 bases not matched to a gene. Germline V gene lookup returns CDR1 SGHRS and CDR2 YFSETQ. The CDR3 runs to 14 residues. CDR3 in amino acids: CASELAGGGNEQFF. The DNA for the CDR3 is TGCGCCAGCGAGCTAGCGGGAGGGGGTAATGAGCAGTTCTTC.